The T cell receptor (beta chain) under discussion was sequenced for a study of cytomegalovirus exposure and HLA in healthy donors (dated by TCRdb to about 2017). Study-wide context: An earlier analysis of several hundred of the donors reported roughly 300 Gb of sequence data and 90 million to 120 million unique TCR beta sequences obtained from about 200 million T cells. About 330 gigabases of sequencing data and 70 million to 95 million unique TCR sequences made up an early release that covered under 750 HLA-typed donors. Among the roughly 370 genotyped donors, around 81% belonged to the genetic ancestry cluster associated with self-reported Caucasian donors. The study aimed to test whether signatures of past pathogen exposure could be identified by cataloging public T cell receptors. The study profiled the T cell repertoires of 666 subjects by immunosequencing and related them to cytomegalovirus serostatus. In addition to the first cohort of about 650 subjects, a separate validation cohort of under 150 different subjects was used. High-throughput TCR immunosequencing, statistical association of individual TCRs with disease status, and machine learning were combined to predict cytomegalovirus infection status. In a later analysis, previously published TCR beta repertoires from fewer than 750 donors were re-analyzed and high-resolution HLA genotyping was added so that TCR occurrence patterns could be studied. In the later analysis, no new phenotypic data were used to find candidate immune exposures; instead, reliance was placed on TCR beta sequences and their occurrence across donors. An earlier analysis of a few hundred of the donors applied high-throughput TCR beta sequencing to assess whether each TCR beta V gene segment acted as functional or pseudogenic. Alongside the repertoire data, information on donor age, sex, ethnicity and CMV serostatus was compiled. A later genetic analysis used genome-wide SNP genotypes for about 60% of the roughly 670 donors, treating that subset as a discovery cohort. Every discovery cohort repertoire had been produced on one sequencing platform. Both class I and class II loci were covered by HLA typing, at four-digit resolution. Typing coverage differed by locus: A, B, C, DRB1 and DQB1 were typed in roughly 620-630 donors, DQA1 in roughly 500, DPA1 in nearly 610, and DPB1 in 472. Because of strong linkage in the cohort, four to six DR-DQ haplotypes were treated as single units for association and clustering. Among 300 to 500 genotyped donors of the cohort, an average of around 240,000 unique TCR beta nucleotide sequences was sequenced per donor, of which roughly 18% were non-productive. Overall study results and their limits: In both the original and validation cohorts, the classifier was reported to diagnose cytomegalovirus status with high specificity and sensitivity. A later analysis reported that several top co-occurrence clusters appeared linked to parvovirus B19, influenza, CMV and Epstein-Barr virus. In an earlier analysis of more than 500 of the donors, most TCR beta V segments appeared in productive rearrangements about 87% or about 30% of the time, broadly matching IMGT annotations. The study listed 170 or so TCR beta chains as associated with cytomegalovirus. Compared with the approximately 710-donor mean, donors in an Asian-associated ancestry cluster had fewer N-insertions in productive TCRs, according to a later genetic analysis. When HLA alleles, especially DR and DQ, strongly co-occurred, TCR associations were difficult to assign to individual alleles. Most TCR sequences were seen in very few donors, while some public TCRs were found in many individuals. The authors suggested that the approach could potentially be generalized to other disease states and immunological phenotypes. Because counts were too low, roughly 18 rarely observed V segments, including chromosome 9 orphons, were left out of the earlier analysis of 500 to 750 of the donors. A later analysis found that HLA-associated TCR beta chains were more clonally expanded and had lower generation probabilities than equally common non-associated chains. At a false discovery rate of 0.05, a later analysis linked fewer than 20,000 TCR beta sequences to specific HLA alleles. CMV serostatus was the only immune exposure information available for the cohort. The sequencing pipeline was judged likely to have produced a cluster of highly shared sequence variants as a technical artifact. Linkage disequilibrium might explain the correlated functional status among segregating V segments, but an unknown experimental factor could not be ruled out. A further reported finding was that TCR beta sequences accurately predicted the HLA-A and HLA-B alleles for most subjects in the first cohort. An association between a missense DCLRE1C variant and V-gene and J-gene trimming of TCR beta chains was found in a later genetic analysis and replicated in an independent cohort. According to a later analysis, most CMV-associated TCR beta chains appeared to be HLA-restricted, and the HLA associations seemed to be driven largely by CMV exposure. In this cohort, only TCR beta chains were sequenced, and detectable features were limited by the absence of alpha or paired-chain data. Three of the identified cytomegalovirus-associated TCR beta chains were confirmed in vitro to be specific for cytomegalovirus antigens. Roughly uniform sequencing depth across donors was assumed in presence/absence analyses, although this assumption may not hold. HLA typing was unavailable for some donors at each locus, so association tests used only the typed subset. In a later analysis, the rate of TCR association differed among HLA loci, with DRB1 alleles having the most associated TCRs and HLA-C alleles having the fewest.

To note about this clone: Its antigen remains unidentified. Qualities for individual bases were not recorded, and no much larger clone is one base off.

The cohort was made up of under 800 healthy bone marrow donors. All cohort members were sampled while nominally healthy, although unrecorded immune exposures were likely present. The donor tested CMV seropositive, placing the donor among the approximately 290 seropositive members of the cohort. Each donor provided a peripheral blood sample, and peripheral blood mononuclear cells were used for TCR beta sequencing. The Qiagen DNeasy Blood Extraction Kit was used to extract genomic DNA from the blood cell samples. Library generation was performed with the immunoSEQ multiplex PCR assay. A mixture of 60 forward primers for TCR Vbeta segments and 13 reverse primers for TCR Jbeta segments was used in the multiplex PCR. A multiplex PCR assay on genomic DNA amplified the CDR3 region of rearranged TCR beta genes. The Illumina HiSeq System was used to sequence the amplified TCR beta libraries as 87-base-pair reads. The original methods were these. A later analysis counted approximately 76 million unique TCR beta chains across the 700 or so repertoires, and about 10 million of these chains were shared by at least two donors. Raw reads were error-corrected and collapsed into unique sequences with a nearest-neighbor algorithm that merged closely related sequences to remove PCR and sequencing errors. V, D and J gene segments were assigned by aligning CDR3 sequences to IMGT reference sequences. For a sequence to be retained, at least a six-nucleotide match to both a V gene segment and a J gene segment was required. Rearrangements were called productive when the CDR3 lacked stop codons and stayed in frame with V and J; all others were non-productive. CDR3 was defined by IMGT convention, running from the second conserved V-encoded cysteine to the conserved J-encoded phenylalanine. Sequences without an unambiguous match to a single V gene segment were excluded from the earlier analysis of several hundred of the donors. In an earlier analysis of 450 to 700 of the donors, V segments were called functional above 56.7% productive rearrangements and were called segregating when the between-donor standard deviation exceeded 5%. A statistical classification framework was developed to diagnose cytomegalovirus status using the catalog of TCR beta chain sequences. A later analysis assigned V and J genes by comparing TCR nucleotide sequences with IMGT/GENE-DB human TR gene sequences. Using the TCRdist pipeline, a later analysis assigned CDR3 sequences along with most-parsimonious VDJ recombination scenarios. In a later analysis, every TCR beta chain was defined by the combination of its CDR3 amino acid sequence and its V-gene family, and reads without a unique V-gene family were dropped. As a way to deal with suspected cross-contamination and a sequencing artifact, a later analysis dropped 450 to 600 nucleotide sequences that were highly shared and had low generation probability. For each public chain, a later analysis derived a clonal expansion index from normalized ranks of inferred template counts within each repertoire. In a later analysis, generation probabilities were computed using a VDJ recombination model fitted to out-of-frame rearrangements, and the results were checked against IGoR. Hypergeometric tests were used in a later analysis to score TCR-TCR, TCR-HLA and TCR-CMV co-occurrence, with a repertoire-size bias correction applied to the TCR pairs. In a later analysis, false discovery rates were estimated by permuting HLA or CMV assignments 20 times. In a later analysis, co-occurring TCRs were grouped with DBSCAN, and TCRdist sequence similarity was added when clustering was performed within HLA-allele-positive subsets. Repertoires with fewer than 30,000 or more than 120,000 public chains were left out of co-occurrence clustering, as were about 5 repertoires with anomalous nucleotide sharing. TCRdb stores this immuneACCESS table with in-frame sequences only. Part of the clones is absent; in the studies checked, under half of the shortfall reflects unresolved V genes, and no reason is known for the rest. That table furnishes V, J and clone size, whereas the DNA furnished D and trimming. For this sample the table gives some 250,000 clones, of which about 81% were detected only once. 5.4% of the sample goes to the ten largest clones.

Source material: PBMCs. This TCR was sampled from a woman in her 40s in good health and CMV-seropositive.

The sequenced DNA: TGTGCCATCAGTGAACAGGGCGGATCCTACGAGCAGTACTTC. Protein translation: CAISEQGGSYEQYF. The receptor chain draws on TRBV10-3 and TRBJ2-7, with TRBD1 perhaps the D gene, on 6 matching bases. Spanning cysteine to phenylalanine, the CDR3 consists of 14 amino acids. The kept DNA is CDR3 alone, 42 bases in frame from the first base. The trim is 3 bases for V and 1 base for J, with a gap of 10 bases between the germline ends. According to the germline V gene, CDR1 reads ENHRY and CDR2 reads SYGVKD.